This TCR beta chain comes out of a study of blood T cell repertoires in COVID-19. Germline V CDR1 and CDR2: SGHRS, YFSETQ. CDR3 size: 16 residues. J gave up 2 bases and V 4 bases, and 11 bases lay outside the gene matches. Repertoires were generated with immunoSEQ multiplex PCR, while TCRdb's copy carries only in-frame clones and drops some. Here the sample spans tens of thousands of clones, 70% to 90% being singletons. The TCR originated in a human donor in a cohort sampled during active COVID-19. The chain combines TRBV5-1 with TRBJ2-7; TRBD1 aligns across 8 bases. Sequenced sample: peripheral blood. CDR3 in DNA: TGCGCCAGCAGCACGGGCACCGGGACAGGCACCTACGAGCAGTACTTC. This gives the protein CASSTGTGTGTYEQYF. The full variable domain, in which reference TRBV5-1 and TRBJ2-7 provide the parts outside the CDR3, is KAGVTQTPRYLIKTRGQQVTLSCSPISGHRSVSWYQQTPGQGLQFLFEYFSETQRNKGNFPGRFSGRQFSNSRSEMNVSTLELGDSALYLCASSTGTGTGTYEQYFGPGTRLTVT.